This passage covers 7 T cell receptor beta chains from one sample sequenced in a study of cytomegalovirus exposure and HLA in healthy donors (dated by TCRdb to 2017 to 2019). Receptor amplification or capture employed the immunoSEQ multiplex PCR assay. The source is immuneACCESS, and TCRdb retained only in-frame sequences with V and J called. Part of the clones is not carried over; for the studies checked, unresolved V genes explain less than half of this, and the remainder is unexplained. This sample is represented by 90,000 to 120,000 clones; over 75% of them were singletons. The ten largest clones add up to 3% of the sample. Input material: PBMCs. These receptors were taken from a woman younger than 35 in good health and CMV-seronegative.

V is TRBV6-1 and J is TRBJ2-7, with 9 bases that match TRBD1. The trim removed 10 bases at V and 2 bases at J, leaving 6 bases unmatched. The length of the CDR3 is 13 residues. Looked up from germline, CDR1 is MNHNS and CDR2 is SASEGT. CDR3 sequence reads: CAIADRGPYEQYF. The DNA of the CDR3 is TGTGCCATTGCGGACAGGGGTCCCTACGAGCAGTACTTC.

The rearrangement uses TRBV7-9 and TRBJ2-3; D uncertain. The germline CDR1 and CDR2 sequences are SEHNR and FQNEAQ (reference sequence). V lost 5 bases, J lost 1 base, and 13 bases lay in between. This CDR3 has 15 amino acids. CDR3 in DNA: TGTGCCAGCAGCCGAGCAGTTGCGGGCACAGATACGCAGTATTTT. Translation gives CASSRAVAGTDTQYF.

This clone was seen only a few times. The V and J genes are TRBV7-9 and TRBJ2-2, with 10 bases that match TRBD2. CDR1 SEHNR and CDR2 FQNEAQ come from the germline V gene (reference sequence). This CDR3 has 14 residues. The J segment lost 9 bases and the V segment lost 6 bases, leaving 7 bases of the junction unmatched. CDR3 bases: TGTGCCAGCAGTACAGCGGGGGGGTCCCGGGAGCTGTTTTTT. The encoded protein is CASSTAGGSRELFF.

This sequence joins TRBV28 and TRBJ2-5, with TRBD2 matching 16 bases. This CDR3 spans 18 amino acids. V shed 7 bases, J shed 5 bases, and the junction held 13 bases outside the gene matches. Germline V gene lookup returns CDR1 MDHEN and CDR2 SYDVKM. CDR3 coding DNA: TGTGCCAGCAAAGGGTACGGGACTAGCGGGGGGGCCGAGGAGACCCAGTACTTC. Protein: CASKGYGTSGGAEETQYF.

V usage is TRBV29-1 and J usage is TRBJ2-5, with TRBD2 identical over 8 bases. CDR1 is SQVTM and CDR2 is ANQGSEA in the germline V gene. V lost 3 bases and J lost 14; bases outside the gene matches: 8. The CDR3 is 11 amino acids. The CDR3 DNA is TGCAGCGTTGACTCTGCGGGGGGCCGATACTTC. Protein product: CSVDSAGGRYF.

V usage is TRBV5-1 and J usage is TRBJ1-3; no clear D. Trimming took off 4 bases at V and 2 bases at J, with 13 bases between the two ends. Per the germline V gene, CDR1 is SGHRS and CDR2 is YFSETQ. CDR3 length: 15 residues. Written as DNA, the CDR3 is TGCGCCAGCAGCCCCCTGGCAGTTCCTGGAAACACCATATATTTT. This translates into CASSPLAVPGNTIYF.

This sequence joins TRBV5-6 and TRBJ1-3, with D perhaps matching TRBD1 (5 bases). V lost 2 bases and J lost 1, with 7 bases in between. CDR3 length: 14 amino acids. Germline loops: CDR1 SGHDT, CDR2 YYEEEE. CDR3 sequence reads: CASSLRTSGNTIYF. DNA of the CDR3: TGTGCCAGCAGCTTACGGACATCTGGAAACACCATATATTTT.